These T cell receptor beta chains were read from a single sample in a study of cytomegalovirus exposure and HLA in healthy donors. Measured with immunoSEQ multiplex PCR; TCRdb has only the in-frame clones, and not every one. The sample has 140,000 to 150,000 clones, 66% seen once. Sequencing was done on a sample of PBMCs. These receptors were collected from a woman aged 55-75 years in good health and CMV-seronegative. CDR3s include the opening cysteine and the closing phenylalanine or tryptophan. The D gene is left open where the match is weak. Not every row has a clone size; where given, it reads once, few, many or a size class.

j_call d_call clone_size v_call cdr3_nt cdr3_aa
TRBJ2-1 NA few TRBV19 TGTGCCAGTAGTATATGGGGCAGGGACAATGAGCAGTTCTTC CASSIWGRDNEQFF
TRBJ2-3 TRBD2 few TRBV9 TGTGCCAGCAGCGTAGCGGCGGGGGGAAGCACAGATACGCAGTATTTT CASSVAAGGSTDTQYF
TRBJ2-3 TRBD2 NA TRBV7-8 TGTGCCAGCAGCTTAGGACTAGCGGGGGCAGATACGCAGTATTTT CASSLGLAGADTQYF
TRBJ2-2 TRBD2 NA TRBV2 TGTGCCAGCGGGGGACTAGGTTTCACCGGGGAGCTGTTTTTT CASGGLGFTGELFF
TRBJ1-1 NA NA TRBV9 TGTGCAGGTGGGAGTATGAACACTGAAGCTTTCTTT CAGGSMNTEAFF
TRBJ2-1 TRBD2 NA TRBV5-4 TGTGCCAGCAGCTTAAAGACTAGCGGTACATACAATGAGCAGTTCTTC CASSLKTSGTYNEQFF
TRBJ2-7 NA NA TRBV7-2 TGTGCCAGCAGCTTATCGAACTATGAGCAGTACTTC CASSLSNYEQYF
TRBJ2-7 TRBD1 NA TRBV5-1 TGCGCCAGCAGCTTGGACTCGACAGGGGTGAAGCAGTACTTC CASSLDSTGVKQYF
TRBJ2-5 NA NA TRBV5-6 TGTGCCAGCAGCGGCGGAGGGACTCAAGAGACCCAGTACTTC CASSGGGTQETQYF
TRBJ2-2 TRBD1 NA TRBV10-3 TGTGCCATCAGGAACGCCGGGACAGGGTTTCGGCCGGCGAACACCGGGGAGCTGTTTTTT CAIRNAGTGFRPANTGELFF
TRBJ1-2 NA NA TRBV19 TGTGCCAGTAGCCTACAGGGATACCTCTATGGCTACACCTTC CASSLQGYLYGYTF
TRBJ2-7 TRBD1 NA TRBV5-4 TGTGCCAGCAGCCCCGTGGGACAGGGGTCGCACGAGCAGTACTTC CASSPVGQGSHEQYF
TRBJ1-2 TRBD1 NA TRBV5-4 TGTGCCAGCAGCTTACCACAGGGACAGGGGGTTAGCTACACCTTC CASSLPQGQGVSYTF
TRBJ2-7 NA NA TRBV28 TGTGCCAGCAGGGGTTCGGGACTGGGTCCCTACGAGCAGTACTTC CASRGSGLGPYEQYF
TRBJ2-2 NA NA TRBV2 TGTGCCAGCAGTCCCGGGGGAGCGGCTAACACCGGGGGGCTGTTTTTT CASSPGGAANTGGLFF
TRBJ2-7 TRBD1 NA TRBV7-6 TGTGCCAGCAGCCTCCGACAGGGGGATTTCGGCGAGCAGTACTTC CASSLRQGDFGEQYF
TRBJ2-7 TRBD2 NA TRBV27 TGTGCCAGCAGGGCCGGGACTAGGGGCGAGCAGTACTTC CASRAGTRGEQYF
TRBJ2-1 NA NA TRBV18 TGTGCCAGCTCACCACAGAGGTTCGGCTACAATGAGCAGTTCTTC CASSPQRFGYNEQFF
TRBJ2-3 NA NA TRBV7-2 TGTGCCAGCAGCACGAGCGGGCGCCCCACAGATACGCAGTATTTT CASSTSGRPTDTQYF
TRBJ2-2 TRBD2 few TRBV9 TGTGCCAGCAGCGTCAGACTTCTAGCGGGGGGACTCACCGGGGAGCTGTTTTTT CASSVRLLAGGLTGELFF
TRBJ1-5 NA few TRBV19 TGTGCCACTAGACACCAGGATGCACAGCCCCAGCATTTT CATRHQDAQPQHF
TRBJ2-7 NA NA TRBV5-4 TGTGCCAGCAGCTTGTCGGGATTCGAGCAGTACTTC CASSLSGFEQYF
TRBJ2-7 TRBD2 NA TRBV29-1 TGCAGCGTCAGCGGGGCAGGGCGAGGGTACGAGCAGTACTTC CSVSGAGRGYEQYF
TRBJ1-1 TRBD1 once TRBV18 TGTGCCAGCTCAAACAGGGGGCTGGGCACTGAAGCTTTCTTT CASSNRGLGTEAFF
TRBJ2-5 TRBD1 NA TRBV4-1 TGCGCCAGCAGCCAGTCGGGACAGGGATTACAAGAGACCCAGTACTTC CASSQSGQGLQETQYF
TRBJ2-7 TRBD2 NA TRBV6-5 TGTGCCAGCACCCGGGGGGGGGCCTACGAGCAGTACTTC CASTRGGAYEQYF
TRBJ2-3 NA few TRBV29-1 TGCAGCGCTAATATCGGAGATACGCAGTATTTT CSANIGDTQYF
TRBJ1-2 NA NA TRBV7-9 TGTTCCAGCAGCCCCTCATTACTTAACTATGGCTACACCTTC CSSSPSLLNYGYTF
TRBJ2-1 NA NA TRBV6-6 TGTGCCAGCAGTTACGCGTTAGCACGCAATGAGCAGTTCTTC CASSYALARNEQFF
TRBJ2-5 TRBD2 NA TRBV5-4 TGTGCCAGCAGCTCCGGAGGAGCGGGGGGGGTAGAGACCCAGTACTTC CASSSGGAGGVETQYF
TRBJ1-2 TRBD1 few TRBV7-2 TGTGCCAGCAGCTTAGTTCCCGGGACAGGGCATGGCTACACCTTC CASSLVPGTGHGYTF
TRBJ2-3 NA many TRBV12-5 TGTGCTAGTGGTTTAAAGAGAGATACGCAGTATTTT CASGLKRDTQYF
TRBJ1-1 TRBD1 NA TRBV7-6 TGTGCCAGCAGCTCGGGGACAGGGAACACTGAAGCTTTCTTT CASSSGTGNTEAFF
TRBJ2-1 NA NA TRBV7-2 TGTGCCAGCAGCCCGAGAGCCTCCTACAATGAGCAGTTCTTC CASSPRASYNEQFF
TRBJ2-1 TRBD2 NA TRBV7-2 TGTGCCAGCAGCCCTAACGGGGGGGGTTACAATGAGCAGTTCTTC CASSPNGGGYNEQFF
TRBJ1-3 NA NA TRBV11-3 TGTGCCAGCAGCCGGGGGGATTCTGGAAACACCATATATTTT CASSRGDSGNTIYF
TRBJ1-2 TRBD1 NA TRBV9 TGTGCCAGCAGGGACAGGGGGAGCTATGGCTACACCTTC CASRDRGSYGYTF
TRBJ1-1 NA few TRBV5-4 TGTGCCAGCAGCGCTAGACGGAACACTGAAGCTTTCTTT CASSARRNTEAFF
TRBJ1-5 NA NA TRBV19 TGTGCCAGTAGAGATACAGGGAATCAGCCCCAGCATTTT CASRDTGNQPQHF
TRBJ1-6 NA NA TRBV27 TGTGCCAGCAGGCCCCCTTCCGGGGGATTCTCACCCCTCCACTTT CASRPPSGGFSPLHF
TRBJ2-1 TRBD2 NA TRBV27 TGTGCCAGCACTCGGGGGGTCAGGTCCTACAATGAGCAGTTCTTC CASTRGVRSYNEQFF
TRBJ2-3 TRBD2 NA TRBV5-1 TGCGCCAGCAGCTTGTCTGGACTAGCGGGAATCACAGATACGCAGTATTTT CASSLSGLAGITDTQYF
TRBJ2-1 TRBD2 NA TRBV5-1 TGCGCCAGCAGCTTGGCTCTTATAGCGGGAGGGCCTCGGGATGAGCAGTTCTTC CASSLALIAGGPRDEQFF
TRBJ1-1 NA NA TRBV19 TGTGCCAGTAGTATAGGGGGAGCGAACACTGAAGCTTTCTTT CASSIGGANTEAFF
TRBJ1-1 TRBD1 NA TRBV6-1 TGTGCCTCTTGTCCCGGGACAGTTACTAACACTGAAGCTTTCTTT CASCPGTVTNTEAFF
TRBJ1-1 NA once TRBV6-5 TGTGCCAGCAGTTACTACGGGGGGTCCACTGAAGCTTTCTTT CASSYYGGSTEAFF
TRBJ2-3 NA few TRBV5-1 TGCGCCAGCAGCTTGGAGCCGGGGAGGATGTCCACAGATACGCAGTATTTT CASSLEPGRMSTDTQYF
TRBJ1-2 NA NA TRBV7-9 TGTGCCAGCAGCGCCCTTATAGCAGACTATGGCTACACCTTC CASSALIADYGYTF
TRBJ2-5 TRBD2 NA TRBV10-3 TGTGCCATCAGTGGGGGGGGGACCGAGACCCAGTACTTC CAISGGGTETQYF
TRBJ2-3 TRBD2 NA TRBV7-2 TGTGCCAGCAGCTTAACTGGGACTAGCGGGGGGGCCGCGAATACGCAGTATTTT CASSLTGTSGGAANTQYF